This TCR beta chain comes out of a study of T cell changes during pregnancy in multiple sclerosis. The CDR3 totals 16 residues. The germline V and J ends were trimmed by 2 bases and 0 bases, with 8 bases remaining between them. Germline assignment: CDR1 SGHTA and CDR2 FQGNSA. Generated by immunoSEQ multiplex PCR, the TCRdb table keeps only in-frame clones and is missing some. The table shows around 50,000 clones, with about nine tenths occurring only once. The TCR comes from a female donor in good health, enrolled as a control in a pregnancy study. The chain has TRBV7-2 and TRBJ2-6; no clear D. Source: CD4+ T cells from peripheral blood mononuclear cells, taken after pregnancy. CDR3 sequence (DNA): TGTGCCAGCAGCTTACCGGTTCTCTCTGGGGCCAACGTCCTGACTTTC. Protein sequence: CASSLPVLSGANVLTF.